This entry lists 16 T cell receptor beta chains sequenced from one sample in a study of T cell responses to AZD1222 COVID-19 vaccine. Profiled with immunoSEQ multiplex PCR; TCRdb holds only in-frame clones, not every one. The top ten hold approximately 15% of the sample, which has 130,000 to 150,000 clones, roughly 88% seen once. This specimen consisted of peripheral blood, obtained on day 0 of AZD1222 vaccination. These receptors originate from an adult in good health.

This clone was picked up one time. The rearrangement joins TRBV30 to TRBJ1-2, with TRBD1 matching 9 bases. CDR1 is GTSNPN, CDR2 SVGIG, per germline (reference sequence). The trim removed 3 bases at V and 8 bases at J, leaving 4 bases unmatched. The CDR3 sequence is 12 residues long. The CDR3 nucleotides are TGTGCCTGGAGGACAGGGGGACTGGGCTACACCTTC. Residues: CAWRTGGLGYTF.

This clone has more than one count but fewer than ten. The V gene is TRBV12-3 or TRBV12-4, the J gene TRBJ2-5, with D tentatively TRBD1 (6 bases). The CDR3 loop spans 12 amino acids. V was trimmed by 4 bases and J by 10 bases, leaving 13 bases between them. CDR3 loop: CASSSATGLQYF. The CDR3 DNA sequence: TGTGCCAGCAGTTCTGCGACAGGACTCCAGTACTTC.

This clone has just one count. V gene TRBV7-2 combines with J gene TRBJ2-7; D ambiguous. V was pared by 4 bases and J by 3 bases, with 16 bases between. Germline V gene data show CDR1 as SGHTA and CDR2 as FQGNSA. The CDR3 covers 15 residues. The CDR3 reads CASSSDSGAIYEQYF. The CDR3 DNA sequence: TGTGCCAGCAGCTCGGATTCGGGCGCCATCTACGAGCAGTACTTC.

The CDR3 region is CASSIQGLVNTGELFF. The CDR3 region has the DNA TGTGCCAGCAGCATCCAAGGACTAGTGAACACCGGGGAGCTGTTTTTT. The chain recombines TRBV27 with TRBJ2-2, with TRBD2 matching over 7 bases. The length of the CDR3 is 16 residues. Per the germline V gene, CDR1 is MNHEY and CDR2 is SMNVEV (reference sequence). Losses at the gene ends were 6 bases for V and 1 base for J; bases not matched to a gene: 8.

The gene calls are TRBV28 and TRBJ1-4, with TRBD1 matching 7 bases. Germline V CDR1 and CDR2: MDHEN, SYDVKM. CDR3 size: 13 residues. The V gene end was trimmed by 5 bases and the J gene end by 7 bases; junction bases not matched to a gene: 4. The CDR3: CASSAGGGEKLFF. The CDR3 DNA follows: TGTGCCAGCAGTGCAGGGGGGGGTGAAAAACTGTTTTTT. Based on the CDR3 plus reference TRBV28 and TRBJ1-4, the full variable domain is DVKVTQSSRYLVKRTGEKVFLECVQDMDHENMFWYRQDPGLGLRLIYFSYDVKMKEKGDIPEGYSVSREKKERFSLILESASTNQTSMYLCASSAGGGEKLFFGSGTQLSVL.

The gene calls are TRBV7-9 and TRBJ2-2, with D hard to call. V lost 5 bases and J lost 5, with 15 bases in between. Looked up from germline, CDR1 is SEHNR and CDR2 is FQNEAQ (reference sequence). The CDR3 contains 15 residues. The CDR3 loop is CASSGSSGLTGELFF. The CDR3 bases are TGTGCCAGCAGCGGATCGTCGGGCTTAACCGGGGAGCTGTTTTTT.

The gene calls are TRBV7-2 and TRBJ2-3; possibly TRBD2 for D (5 bases). The CDR3 runs 14 residues. V gave up 1 base and J gave up 6 bases, with 11 bases separating them. Germline assignment: CDR1 SGHTA and CDR2 FQGNSA. The CDR3 bases are TGTGCCAGCAGCTTAGTTGCGGGCCTGGATACGCAGTATTTT. Translation gives CASSLVAGLDTQYF.

This chain connects TRBV4-1 to TRBJ1-3; D possibly corresponds to TRBD1 (6 bases). This CDR3 is built from 17 residues. Germline V CDR1 and CDR2: MGHRA, YSYEKL. Trimming took 5 bases from V and 0 from J, leaving 17 bases between them. CDR3 amino acids: CASSEGSRGSSGNTIYF. The CDR3 DNA follows: TGCGCCAGCAGCGAAGGGTCCAGGGGCAGCTCTGGAAACACCATATATTTT.

The rearrangement links TRBV5-1 to TRBJ1-6; 7 nucleotides agree with TRBD1. CDR1 and CDR2 from the germline V gene are SGHRS and YFSETQ. The CDR3 extends over 18 amino acids. V lost 4 bases and J lost 9; bases outside the gene matches: 19. The CDR3 nucleotides are TGCGCCAGCAGCGCTGGTAATCGGGACAGCCCGAAGTCTTCACCCCTCCACTTT. Translation: CASSAGNRDSPKSSPLHF.

This chain connects TRBV9 to TRBJ2-3; D might be TRBD2 (5 bases). Germline CDR1 and CDR2: SGDLS and YYNGEE. The CDR3 contains 14 residues. V shed 2 bases and J shed 2 bases, with 9 bases lying between them. The CDR3 is CASSVARATDTQYF. The CDR3 nucleotides are TGTGCCAGCAGCGTCGCGAGGGCCACAGATACGCAGTATTTT.

DNA for the CDR3: TGTGCCAGCAGTTTATTAGGTGTCCAGGGGGAGAACTATGGCTACACCTTC. Amino acids: CASSLLGVQGENYGYTF. This chain connects TRBV27 to TRBJ1-2; 7 positions match TRBD1. Per germline, CDR1 MNHEY and CDR2 SMNVEV (reference sequence). J lost 2 bases, V lost 1 base, and 10 bases had no gene match. The CDR3 is 17 amino acids.

This sequence joins TRBV4-1 and TRBJ1-2, with 10 bases matching TRBD1. Germline CDR1 MGHRA, CDR2 YSYEKL. The CDR3 has 15 residues. The trim removed 4 bases at V and 4 bases at J, leaving 6 bases unmatched. The CDR3 DNA reads TGCGCCAGCAGCCCTGGGACAGGGGAAGGCTATGGCTACACCTTC. It translates to CASSPGTGEGYGYTF.

This clone was recorded only once. This chain connects TRBV11-2 to TRBJ2-7; a weak D match, TRBD1 (6 bases). The CDR3 covers 16 residues. CDR1 and CDR2 from the germline V gene are SGHAT and FQNNGV. Trimming removed 0 bases from V and 3 bases from J, with 15 bases in between. The CDR3 here is CASSLEQGLPYYEQYF. DNA of the CDR3: TGTGCCAGCAGCTTAGAACAGGGATTACCCTACTACGAGCAGTACTTC.

This clone has just one count. The chain carries TRBV27 and TRBJ1-1; D uncertain. The CDR3 is made up of 14 amino acids. Germline V CDR1 and CDR2: MNHEY, SMNVEV (reference sequence). V dropped 3 bases and J dropped 6 bases, with 14 bases sitting between them. The CDR3 sequence: CASSFRGSVAEAFF. The CDR3 region has the DNA TGTGCCAGCAGTTTCCGCGGCTCTGTGGCTGAAGCTTTCTTT.

This clone was observed once. The V call is TRBV27, the J call TRBJ1-5; D unresolved. V was pared by 5 bases and J by 9 bases, with 11 bases between. The CDR3 runs 12 residues. Germline lookup yields CDR1 MNHEY and CDR2 SMNVEV (reference sequence). This chain's CDR3 is CASSMTFGPQHF. The CDR3 nucleotides read TGTGCCAGCAGTATGACCTTTGGGCCCCAGCATTTT.

This clone was recorded only once. The chain couples TRBV10-1 to TRBJ2-7, with 7 nucleotides matching TRBD2. This CDR3 region has 15 residues. V trimming: 1 base; J trimming: 5 bases; junction bases outside the gene matches: 8. Germline V gene lookup returns CDR1 WNHNN and CDR2 SYGVQD (reference sequence). CDR3 loop: CASSEYRAGSHEQYF. CDR3 DNA sequence: TGCGCCAGCAGTGAGTATAGAGCGGGGTCCCACGAGCAGTACTTC.